This T cell receptor (beta chain) was obtained from a study of T cell repertoires and HLA-DP antigens (dated by TCRdb to the late 2010s). Describing the broader study: The study used an in vitro model of CD4+ T cell alloreactivity against allogeneic HLA-DP presented by transduced HeLa cells. Compared with self, one alloantigen differed at one amino acid in the peptide-binding groove and the other differed at under twelve, modelling structurally similar versus dissimilar alloantigens. The three donors were two male and one female, with ages ranging from the 18-to-29 to the 60-to-69 age band. An average DNA input of about 200 ng was used for sorted CD137+CD4+ samples, compared with roughly 1,100 ng for pre-culture CD4+ samples. On the study overall, not on this receptor specifically: Separate analysis of naive and memory CD4+ repertoires was not performed. Average cumulative frequency of clones undetected before culture was approximately 35% against one allele and 50% to 55% against the other. The study was limited by having just a few donors, by relying on a non-physiological HeLa antigen-presenting system, and by using total CD4+ cells as responders. Sorted CD137+ cells showed similar clonality against both alloantigens (about 0.4), much higher than the clonality of pre-culture samples (around 0.04).

For this clone: No cognate antigen has been identified for it. No much larger clone exists at a distance of one base, and base qualities are not known.

Magnetic bead negative selection was used to isolate untouched CD4+ T cells from Ficoll-separated PBMC, with an average purity of roughly 98%. Untouched CD4+ T cells were isolated from Ficoll-separated PBMC with magnetic beads, reaching about 97.7% purity with negligible CD8+ contamination. Peripheral blood mononuclear cells were supplied by the buffy coats of a few healthy blood donors, who served as the study donors. All three donors were CMV seronegative. Genomic DNA was extracted with the DNeasy Blood & Tissue Kit. For each subject, genomic DNA from sorted CD137+CD4+ cells and from pre-culture CD4+ baseline samples underwent TCRB sequencing. CDR1 SGHNT and CDR2 YYREEE are derived from the germline V gene (reference sequence). Inclusive of the bounding cysteine and phenylalanine, the CDR3 is 14 residues long. Left in the record is the CDR3 DNA by itself, 42 bases read in frame from the first base. The junction shows trimming of 2 bases on V and 2 bases on J, plus 11 bases between the germline ends.

The immunoSEQ multiplex PCR, with forward primers for 54 TRBV segments and reverse primers for 13 TRBJ segments, was used to amplify TCRB CDR3 regions. Pre-culture CD4+ samples were sequenced at deep resolution with a target of under 250,000 T cell genomes. Amplicons were sequenced on an Illumina HiSeq System, producing 87 bp reads covering the CDR3. Per the source publication's procedure: PCR and sequencing errors in the reads were corrected, and CDR3 regions were defined by aligning to IMGT reference sequences. Template and unique rearrangement counts were estimated using synthetic template pools. Clonality was calculated as 1 minus Pielou's evenness. The Daley-Smith estimator was used to estimate richness. Morisita's index was used to measure repertoire overlap. Clones present in cultured samples but not detected in the pre-culture repertoire of the same donor were defined as low-abundance clones. TCRdb mirrors the immuneACCESS table, restricted to in-frame sequences. Some clones are absent from its copies; in checked studies, under half trace to an unresolved V gene, and the reason for the others is unknown. The V and J calls and clone size were taken over from that table, and D and trimming were inferred from the DNA. This sample gives over 100,000 clones in total; 80% to 95% of them show up just once. The ten biggest clones cover approximately 0.29% of the sample.

This TCR was recovered from a woman between 18 and 29 years old in good health and CMV-seronegative. The chain couples TRBV5-4 to TRBJ2-7; the D gene cannot be named for sure. Source material: CD4+ T cells from PBMCs. The DNA sequence is as follows: TGTGCCAGCAGCTTTAATATCGGTACCTACGAGCAGTACTTC. This yields the protein CASSFNIGTYEQYF.